These 29 T cell receptor beta chains were sequenced from one sample in a study of T-cell memory formation after mild COVID-19. From the 5' RACE reads, TCRdb called clonotypes with MiXCR, one entry per CDR3 protein. The table records some 490,000 distinct CDR3 sequences, 15% to 20% of them present only once. Material: PBMCs or a T cell subset sorted from them (not recorded which). These receptors originate from an adult woman who had mild COVID-19 (a few samples of this study predate the infection). Cell type and time point are not known.

This clonotype turned up a few times. This chain connects TRBV10-3 to TRBJ2-7, with 7 nucleotides matching TRBD1. This CDR3 is built from 14 residues. V was clipped by 5 bases and J by 1 base; unmatched bases: 5. Germline lookup yields CDR1 ENHRY and CDR2 SYGVKD. The CDR3 here is CAISWTGRSYEQYF. CDR3 nucleotides: TGTGCCATCAGTTGGACAGGAAGGTCCTACGAGCAGTACTTC.

V gene TRBV14 combines with J gene TRBJ1-3, with unresolved D. Germline V gene data show CDR1 as SGHDN and CDR2 as FVKESK. CDR3 length equals 15 residues. V lost 4 bases to trimming and J lost 0 bases, with 10 bases between them. In DNA, the CDR3 is TGTGCCAGCAGCCGGCGGGATCGCTCTGGAAACACCATATATTTT. The encoded protein is CASSRRDRSGNTIYF.

The CDR3 loop is CASRQPGTAANYGYTF. The CDR3, as DNA: TGCGCCAGCAGGCAACCCGGGACGGCAGCTAACTATGGCTACACCTTC. The rearrangement joins TRBV5-1 to TRBJ1-2; D is perhaps TRBD1 (5 bases). CDR3 length: 16 amino acids. Germline CDR1 is SGHRS and CDR2 is YFSETQ. Deletions cut 5 bases from V and 0 bases from J, with 17 bases between.

V gene TRBV2 combines with J gene TRBJ1-2; weak D call: TRBD1 (5 bases). The CDR3 spans 14 residues. Trimming shortened V by 4 bases and J by 4 bases, and 13 bases separated the two germline ends. Germline lookup yields CDR1 SNHLY and CDR2 FYNNEI. CDR3 loop: CASSGDGLPYGYTF. The CDR3 bases are TGTGCCAGCAGTGGGGACGGGTTGCCCTATGGCTACACCTTC. The variable domain in full, with the rest retrieved from reference TRBV2 and TRBJ1-2, is EPEVTQTPSHQVTQMGQEVILRCVPISNHLYFYWYRQILGQKVEFLVSFYNNEISEKSEIFDDQFSVERPDGSNFTLKIRSTKLEDSAMYFCASSGDGLPYGYTFGSGTRLTVV.

The V call is TRBV18, the J call TRBJ2-1; 12 positions match TRBD2. V lost 8 bases, J lost 10 bases, and 15 bases stayed unmatched. Germline CDR1 is KGHSH and CDR2 is LQKENI. This CDR3 is built from 16 residues. As DNA, the CDR3 is TGTGCCAGCCTTCTAGCGGGAGGGCCCGGGCCGGGGGAGCAGTTCTTC. Amino acid sequence: CASLLAGGPGPGEQFF.

This chain links TRBV24-1 with TRBJ2-1, with TRBD2 matching 15 bases. The CDR3 runs 19 residues. In germline, CDR1 is KGHDR, CDR2 SFDVKD. Trimming at V came to 0 bases and at J to 7 bases, leaving 9 bases not matched to a gene. The CDR3 DNA follows: TGTGCCACCAGTGATTTGGGACTAGCGGGAGGGGGGGTTGAGAATGAGCAGTTCTTC. This gives the protein CATSDLGLAGGGVENEQFF.

This chain links TRBV24-1 with TRBJ2-5; TRBD2 might be the D (7 bases). The CDR3 loop spans 15 amino acids. Germline lookup yields CDR1 KGHDR and CDR2 SFDVKD. The germline V and J ends were trimmed by 4 bases and 4 bases, with 15 bases remaining between them. The CDR3 is CATSDPRGAGETQYF. DNA of the CDR3: TGTGCCACCAGTGACCCCCGGGGGGCCGGAGAGACCCAGTACTTC.

This clonotype was seen a few times. This chain joins TRBV9 and TRBJ1-6; no clear D gene. Germline CDR1 and CDR2: SGDLS and YYNGEE. Trimming removed 0 bases at V and 0 bases at J, with 7 bases between. This CDR3 contains 16 residues. The CDR3 DNA is TGTGCCAGCAGCGTAGAGTCGGGCTCCTATAATTCACCCCTCCACTTT. Its translation is CASSVESGSYNSPLHF.

This clonotype was picked up a small number of times. The rearrangement joins TRBV27 to TRBJ1-6; 9 bases are shared with TRBD1. This CDR3 comprises 15 residues. V was clipped by 6 bases and J by 10 bases; unmatched bases: 10. In germline, CDR1 is MNHEY, CDR2 SMNVEV (reference sequence). CDR3 protein: CASSFPGQGKSPLHF. CDR3 DNA sequence: TGTGCCAGCAGCTTCCCGGGACAGGGAAAGTCACCCCTCCACTTT.

The chain has TRBV4-2 and TRBJ1-5; D is perhaps TRBD1 (5 bases). The CDR3 runs 14 residues. Deletions cut 4 bases from V and 6 bases from J, with 13 bases between. In germline, CDR1 is LGHNA, CDR2 YNFKEQ. Here the CDR3 DNA reads TGTGCCAGCAGCCGCGGACAAGGTGGTCAGCCCCAGCATTTT. This encodes CASSRGQGGQPQHF.

This rearrangement joins TRBV12-3 or TRBV12-4 to TRBJ1-2; possible D gene TRBD1, 6 bases. This CDR3 is 13 amino acids long. Trimming took off 6 bases at V and 7 bases at J, with 15 bases between the two ends. This CDR3 reads CASSRGGAAGYTF. DNA of the CDR3: TGTGCCAGCAGCCGAGGGGGAGCGGCTGGCTACACCTTC.

This rearrangement joins TRBV6-5 to TRBJ2-3; no firm D call. The germline V gene has CDR1 MNHEY and CDR2 SVGAGI. The CDR3 sequence is 17 residues long. V shed 4 bases and J shed 1 base, with 18 bases lying between them. The CDR3 nucleotides read TGTGCCAGCAGTTTACTCGGAGTGGTCGGAGGCACAGATACGCAGTATTTT. The encoded protein is CASSLLGVVGGTDTQYF.

J is TRBJ2-5 and V is TRBV7-6; 11 bases agree with TRBD2. The CDR3 sequence is 17 residues long. CDR1 and CDR2 from the germline V gene are SGHVS and FNYEAQ. V was clipped by 4 bases and J by 5 bases; unmatched bases: 12. The CDR3 is CASSSTPGLAEVETQYF. DNA of the CDR3: TGTGCCAGCAGCTCTACTCCGGGACTAGCGGAGGTGGAGACCCAGTACTTC.

This sequence joins TRBV12-3 or TRBV12-4 and TRBJ2-2; D may be TRBD1 or TRBD2 (6 bases each). The CDR3 consists of 15 residues. The V end lost 8 bases, the J end lost 2 bases, and 15 bases lay between the germline ends. This chain's CDR3 is CASGLGGFNTGELFF. DNA for the CDR3: TGTGCCAGCGGCTTGGGGGGCTTCAACACCGGGGAGCTGTTTTTT.

The gene calls are TRBV28 and TRBJ1-5; a weak D match, TRBD1 (5 bases). V was pared by 8 bases and J by 4 bases, with 12 bases between. Germline V gives CDR1 MDHEN, CDR2 SYDVKM. The CDR3 loop spans 13 amino acids. CDR3 protein: CASLGEYNQPQHF. CDR3 nucleotide sequence: TGTGCCAGCCTAGGGGAATATAATCAGCCCCAGCATTTT.

The V call is TRBV20-1, the J call TRBJ2-7; either TRBD1 or TRBD2 may fit D (5 bases each). Trimming cost V 3 bases and J 6 bases, with 9 bases left between them. This CDR3 region has 11 residues. The V gene's germline CDR1 is DFQATT and CDR2 SNEGSKA (reference sequence). The CDR3 is CSASSGLEQYF. DNA for the CDR3: TGCAGTGCTAGTTCGGGGCTCGAGCAGTACTTC.

The CDR3 DNA sequence: TGCAGTGCTGTGGATCCGGGACAAGCCTATGGCTACACCTTC. This sequence encodes CSAVDPGQAYGYTF. This rearrangement joins TRBV20-1 to TRBJ1-2; tentatively, D is TRBD1 (6 bases). Per the germline V gene, CDR1 is DFQATT and CDR2 is SNEGSKA (reference sequence). V lost 5 bases to trimming and J lost 4 bases, with 17 bases between them. CDR3 size: 14 residues.

In its sample, this clonotype was seen a few times. This sequence joins TRBV7-9 and TRBJ2-3; 12 nucleotides align to TRBD2. The CDR3 runs 18 residues. V gave up 5 bases and J gave up 0 bases; unmatched junction bases: 9. CDR1 and CDR2 from the germline V gene are SEHNR and FQNEAQ (reference sequence). CDR3 sequence (DNA): TGTGCCAGCAGCGACTTTGGGACTAGCGGGCTCAGCACAGATACGCAGTATTTT. It encodes CASSDFGTSGLSTDTQYF.

The chain uses TRBV6-5 and TRBJ2-2; no clear D gene. This CDR3 region has 17 residues. Germline V gives CDR1 MNHEY, CDR2 SVGAGI. The V end was cut by 0 bases, the J end by 6 bases, with 17 bases between. The CDR3 protein is CASSYSIAAGNSGELFF. The DNA of the CDR3 is TGTGCCAGCAGTTACTCGATTGCGGCTGGGAATTCCGGGGAGCTGTTTTTT.

CDR3 residues: CASSVYGTSGSSGELFF. The CDR3 DNA follows: TGTGCCAGCAGCGTTTACGGGACTAGCGGGAGTTCGGGGGAGCTGTTTTTT. The chain is built from TRBV9 and TRBJ2-2; 14 bases map to TRBD2. Germline lookup yields CDR1 SGDLS and CDR2 YYNGEE. The CDR3 has 17 residues. Trimming at V came to 2 bases and at J to 8 bases, leaving 8 bases not matched to a gene. The entire variable domain, with the rest obtained from reference TRBV9 and TRBJ2-2, is as follows: DSGVTQTPKHLITATGQRVTLRCSPRSGDLSVYWYQQSLDQGLQFLIQYYNGEERAKGNILERFSAQQFPDLHSELNLSSLELGDSALYFCASSVYGTSGSSGELFFGEGSRLTVL.

This clonotype came up a few times. The chain carries TRBV12-3 or TRBV12-4 and TRBJ1-1; D is unresolved. V dropped 5 bases and J dropped 5 bases, with 15 bases sitting between them. This CDR3 is built from 14 residues. The CDR3 spells CASSTTWQDTEAFF. The CDR3 coding sequence is TGTGCCAGCAGTACCACCTGGCAGGATACTGAAGCTTTCTTT.

The J gene is TRBJ2-5, the V gene TRBV4-1, with 9 bases aligning to TRBD2. CDR3 length: 17 amino acids. The ends lost 4 bases at V and 3 bases at J; junction bases unmatched: 12. CDR1 is MGHRA, CDR2 YSYEKL, per germline. CDR3 nucleotides: TGCGCCAGCAGCCTTTCCGGAGGCGGGGGGGCCGAAGAGACCCAGTACTTC. This gives the protein CASSLSGGGGAEETQYF.

This clonotype was detected a few times. DNA for the CDR3: TGCAGCGTGGGGCGGTCAGGGGGCTACGAGCAGTACTTC. Amino acid sequence: CSVGRSGGYEQYF. The chain carries TRBV29-1 and TRBJ2-7; 7 bases agree with TRBD1. The CDR3 is 13 residues long. Germline V gives CDR1 SQVTM, CDR2 ANQGSEA. V dropped 6 bases and J dropped 3; count of bases not matched to a gene: 8.

The V and J genes are TRBV5-1 and TRBJ2-1, with TRBD1 matching 7 bases. V was clipped by 1 base and J by 6 bases; unmatched bases: 4. Germline loops: CDR1 SGHRS, CDR2 YFSETQ. The CDR3 is made up of 14 amino acids. The CDR3 DNA sequence: TGCGCCAGCAGCTTGACGACAGGGCGCAATGAGCAGTTCTTC. Its protein is CASSLTTGRNEQFF.

The chain couples TRBV5-6 to TRBJ2-1; the D gene is possibly TRBD2 (5 bases). Trimming shortened V by 0 bases and J by 4 bases, and 11 bases separated the two germline ends. The germline V gene has CDR1 SGHDT and CDR2 YYEEEE. This CDR3 is built from 15 residues. The CDR3 DNA reads TGTGCCAGCAGCTTGGGGACTCTCCATTACAATGAGCAGTTCTTC. Amino acids: CASSLGTLHYNEQFF. Supplemented by reference TRBV5-6 and TRBJ2-1, the full variable domain reads DAGVTQSPTHLIKTRGQQVTLRCSPKSGHDTVSWYQQALGQGPQFIFQYYEEEERQRGNFPDRFSGHQFPNYSSELNVNALLLGDSALYLCASSLGTLHYNEQFFGPGTRLTVL.

This clonotype was counted only a few times. A much larger clone is a single base away; this may be a read error. The chain uses TRBV7-9 and TRBJ2-2; unclear D gene. The germline V gene has CDR1 SEHNR and CDR2 FQNEAQ (reference sequence). V shed 2 bases and J shed 6 bases, with 4 bases lying between them. This CDR3 is built from 12 residues. CDR3 in amino acids: CASSLFSGELFF. The CDR3 DNA reads as TGTGCCAGCAGCTTATTCTCCGGGGAGCTGTTTTTT.

Only a few counts were recorded for this clonotype. V usage is TRBV12-3 or TRBV12-4 and J usage is TRBJ1-1; D gene uncertain. The CDR3 contains 13 residues. V was pared by 0 bases and J by 6 bases, with 8 bases between. The DNA for the CDR3 is TGTGCCAGCAGTTTAGCTGCGGACGCTGAAGCTTTCTTT. Protein sequence: CASSLAADAEAFF.

The sample holds a few counts of this clonotype. V and J are TRBV20-1 and TRBJ2-3; a possible D gene is TRBD2 (5 bases). Trimming took off 0 bases at V and 0 bases at J, with 10 bases between the two ends. The CDR3 has 15 residues. Germline V gene data show CDR1 as DFQATT and CDR2 as SNEGSKA (reference sequence). CDR3 in amino acids: CSARDGGGSTDTQYF. The DNA of the CDR3 is TGCAGTGCTAGAGATGGTGGCGGGAGCACAGATACGCAGTATTTT.

This clonotype was detected once. The chain carries TRBV7-2 and TRBJ2-3; perhaps TRBD2 as D (6 bases). Deletions cut 3 bases from V and 3 bases from J, with 16 bases between. This CDR3 has 16 amino acids. The germline CDR1 and CDR2 sequences are SGHTA and FQGNSA. Written as DNA, the CDR3 is TGTGCCAGCAGCTTTGGGGTATTGGGAGGAACAGATACGCAGTATTTT. Protein sequence: CASSFGVLGGTDTQYF.